The sequence of this TCR beta chain was determined in a study of identical twins (dated by TCRdb to the mid-2010s). Background on the whole study: TCR alpha and beta repertoires from monozygotic twins, unrelated adults of various ages and cord blood were deep-sequenced to test whether fetal clonotypes persist. Replicate twin experiments were performed at different times using different library preparation protocols to rule out contamination. Summary of the overall study and its limitations: A weaker excess of twin sharing was found in beta out-of-frame sequences because the signal-to-noise ratio was lowered by fewer shared sequences. Fewer insertions were carried by abundant cord blood beta clonotypes; a weaker similar trend was observed in young adult naive repertoires, while no such trend was observed in memory repertoires. Compared with coincidental sharing between unrelated individuals, an excess of low generation-probability sequences was observed among out-of-frame TCR alpha sequences shared between twins. In monozygotic twins, out-of-frame TCR alpha sharing was systematically underestimated by recombination models, although the models agreed with sharing between unrelated individuals. Conclusions relied on cross-sectional statistical analysis, since the same donors could not be followed over many years. Zero-insertion analyses could be partly confounded by invariant T cells such as MAIT and iNKT, though diverse VJ usage argued against such confounding for most clonotypes.

Regarding this clonotype: The antigen it binds to is not known. No base quality information exists; no much larger clone differs at one position.

The receptor library was made with 5' RACE. Sequencing was performed on an Illumina HiSeq 2000. Template switching added a universal primer binding site, and the final cDNA carried a unique molecular identifier that allowed TCR cDNA molecules to be counted accurately. Specific primers in the conserved constant-segment region were used to synthesize first-strand cDNA for TCR alpha and beta chains. To control for contamination, every cDNA library was double barcoded, receiving both a SMART-Mk sample barcode and Illumina barcodes. Two successive PCR steps introduced TruSeq adapter sequences along with Illumina sample barcodes. Sequencing of the TCR alpha and beta cDNA libraries was done on the Illumina HiSeq platform using custom primers. On the study's bioinformatics: MiGEC processed the raw reads to extract unique molecular identifiers, while MiXCR was used to determine the CDR3 positions. For each individual, recombination models were inferred using an EM algorithm with the repgenHMM and IGoR tools. Shared clonotypes were analyzed with the tcR package in R, and sharing was normalized by the product of cloneset sizes. To study raw recombination free of thymic and clonal selection effects, out-of-frame nonproductive sequences were analyzed. The public reads were run again by TCRdb, first through fastp at Q25 and then through MiXCR, and only productive beta chains were kept. Every entry covers one CDR3 protein and lists the most common genes and DNA from its rows. The authors' filters were not applied to this entry. In all, the sample holds 250,000 to 300,000 distinct CDR3 sequences, and roughly 9.8% of those were seen once. Of the sample, 7% to 8.5% is held by the ten largest clones.

CDR3 length: 16 amino acids, cysteine to phenylalanine. The entry retains the CDR3 DNA only, 48 bases that are in frame from base 1. Per the germline V gene, LGHNA is the CDR1 and YSLEER is the CDR2. V is trimmed back by 4 bases and J by 2 bases, and the junction contains 11 bases that no gene match accounts for. Only healthy Caucasian donors were included. Three pairs of female monozygotic twins, all aged 18 to 29 years, made up the twin cohort. Positive isolation kits from Invitrogen were used to isolate CD4+ and CD8+ T cell populations. This same sample was also taken into another study, of yellow fever vaccine responses in identical twins. The second study's authors report: The T cell response to vaccination in identical twins was reported by the authors to appear partly convergent and partly personalized. The study precisely tracked vaccine-responding T cell clones in identical twins.

This sequence originates from a young woman in good health. The sample taken for sequencing was CD8+ T cells sorted from blood. This sequence uses TRBV4-3 and TRBJ2-7, and TRBD1 matches 7 of the central bases. The CDR3 reads CASSPHRQGSTYEQYF. The DNA is TGCGCCAGCAGCCCACACAGACAGGGTTCCACCTACGAGCAGTACTTC.